These T cell receptor beta chains were read from a single sample in a study of control samples from healthy donors and cancer patients. TCRdb's copy holds only in-frame clones and misses some; the assay was immunoSEQ multiplex PCR. Among 130,000 or so clones listed, roughly 94% were seen once. Sequenced material: PBMCs. The receptors were sampled from a man aged 55 to 70 with colorectal cancer. The CDR3 runs from the conserved cysteine through the conserved F or W. Fields, in order: CDR3 length, V gene, clone size, J gene, D gene, CDR3 protein, CDR3 DNA. The D gene is left open where the match is weak. Size is omitted from some rows. Given values are once, few, many or a class for expanded clones.

13,TRBV2,NA,TRBJ1-5,NA,CASSGVSNQPQHF,TGTGCCAGCAGCGGGGTAAGCAATCAGCCCCAGCATTTT
12,TRBV3-1/TRBV3-2,NA,TRBJ1-2,TRBD1,CASSGQGYGYTF,TGTGCCAGCAGCGGACAGGGCTATGGCTACACCTTC
18,TRBV19,once,TRBJ1-6,TRBD1,CASSTIGQDLSYNSPLHF,TGTGCCAGTAGTACAATAGGACAGGATTTATCCTATAATTCACCCCTCCACTTT
15,TRBV7-9,NA,TRBJ1-1,TRBD1,CASSPGQGAWTEAFF,TGTGCCAGCAGCCCAGGACAGGGGGCATGGACTGAAGCTTTCTTT
12,TRBV3-1/TRBV3-2,NA,TRBJ1-1,NA,CASSQGQSGAFF,TGTGCCAGCAGCCAAGGACAGTCCGGCGCTTTCTTT
15,TRBV29-1,NA,TRBJ2-4,NA,CSVGTAGLAKNIQYF,TGCAGCGTGGGGACAGCGGGACTAGCCAAAAACATTCAGTACTTC
14,TRBV7-4,NA,TRBJ1-5,NA,CASSLAGGNQPQHF,TGTGCCAGCAGCTTAGCCGGGGGCAATCAGCCCCAGCATTTT
14,TRBV2,NA,TRBJ1-2,TRBD1,CASKRTGGNYGYTF,TGTGCCAGCAAGAGGACAGGGGGCAACTATGGCTACACCTTC
18,TRBV3-1/TRBV3-2,NA,TRBJ2-1,NA,CASSEARLGAQGYNEQFF,TGTGCCAGCAGCGAAGCCAGGCTGGGGGCCCAGGGCTACAATGAGCAGTTCTTC
15,TRBV4-2,NA,TRBJ1-3,NA,CASSQTSGSGNTIYF,TGTGCCAGCAGCCAGACCTCCGGATCTGGAAACACCATATATTTT
15,TRBV19,NA,TRBJ2-2,NA,CASSLVSANTGELFF,TGTGCCAGTAGTTTAGTTAGCGCGAACACCGGGGAGCTGTTTTTT
13,TRBV18,NA,TRBJ1-2,NA,CASSPPDNYGYTF,TGTGCCAGCTCACCACCAGACAACTATGGCTACACCTTC
14,TRBV7-9,NA,TRBJ2-7,NA,CASSLSAGAGEQYF,TGTGCCAGCAGCTTGAGCGCGGGGGCCGGGGAGCAGTACTTC
15,TRBV6-5,NA,TRBJ1-2,TRBD1,CASSFTGALNYGYTF,TGTGCCAGCAGTTTTACAGGGGCCCTTAACTATGGCTACACCTTC
14,TRBV7-2,NA,TRBJ1-2,NA,CASSLNMGGLGYTF,TGTGCCAGCAGCTTAAATATGGGGGGCTTAGGCTACACCTTC
14,TRBV5-1,NA,TRBJ1-2,TRBD1,CASSWGQGNYGYTF,TGCGCCAGCAGCTGGGGACAGGGAAACTATGGCTACACCTTC
16,TRBV18,NA,TRBJ2-2,TRBD1,CASSPPGQGNTGELFF,TGTGCCAGCTCACCACCGGGACAGGGAAACACCGGGGAGCTGTTTTTT
13,TRBV6-1,NA,TRBJ1-1,NA,CASSEAQNTEAFF,TGTGCCAGCAGTGAAGCCCAGAACACTGAAGCTTTCTTT
10,TRBV4-2,NA,TRBJ1-4,NA,CASQGEKLFF,TGTGCCAGCCAAGGTGAAAAACTGTTTTTT
16,TRBV11-2,NA,TRBJ1-3,NA,CASSPPGTLSGNTIYF,TGTGCCAGCAGCCCGCCCGGGACCCTCTCTGGAAACACCATATATTTT
14,TRBV6-5,NA,TRBJ1-4,NA,CASSYSGNNEKLFF,TGTGCCAGCAGTTACTCGGGAAATAATGAAAAACTGTTTTTT
13,TRBV10-3,NA,TRBJ1-2,NA,CAIGREANYGYTF,TGTGCCATCGGCAGGGAAGCTAACTATGGCTACACCTTC
17,TRBV6-2/TRBV6-3,NA,TRBJ2-2,TRBD1,CASSYSGHRGNTGELFF,TGTGCCAGCAGTTACTCGGGTCACAGGGGTAACACCGGGGAGCTGTTTTTT
15,TRBV5-1,few,TRBJ2-5,TRBD2,CASSLGLAGGETQYF,TGCGCCAGCAGCTTGGGACTAGCGGGGGGAGAGACCCAGTACTTC
16,TRBV24-1,NA,TRBJ2-1,NA,CATSDPDGGQHNEQFF,TGTGCCACCAGTGATCCGGACGGGGGGCAGCACAATGAGCAGTTCTTC
13,TRBV27,NA,TRBJ2-7,NA,CASSFGRTYEQYF,TGTGCCAGCAGTTTTGGCCGTACCTACGAGCAGTACTTC
13,TRBV4-2,NA,TRBJ2-7,NA,CASSQVGNHEQYF,TGTGCCAGCAGCCAAGTAGGGAACCACGAGCAGTACTTC
15,TRBV5-1,NA,TRBJ1-3,NA,CASSPEGGSGNTIYF,TGCGCCAGCAGCCCGGAGGGGGGATCTGGAAACACCATATATTTT
12,TRBV4-1,NA,TRBJ1-2,NA,CASSQVGYGYTF,TGCGCCAGCAGCCAAGTCGGCTATGGCTACACCTTC
16,TRBV4-1,NA,TRBJ2-3,TRBD2,CASSHVLGGGVDTQYF,TGCGCCAGCAGCCATGTCTTGGGCGGGGGGGTGGATACGCAGTATTTT
15,TRBV5-4,NA,TRBJ1-1,NA,CASSIISGVNTEAFF,TGTGCCAGCAGCATCATTTCAGGGGTGAACACTGAAGCTTTCTTT
13,TRBV6-2/TRBV6-3,NA,TRBJ2-7,TRBD1,CASSPWTGSEQYF,TGTGCCAGCAGCCCTTGGACAGGGAGCGAGCAGTACTTC
15,TRBV5-1,NA,TRBJ1-4,NA,CASSSVDATNEKLFF,TGCGCCAGCAGCTCCGTTGATGCAACTAATGAAAAACTGTTTTTT
16,TRBV5-8,NA,TRBJ2-7,NA,CASSTDGGDSSYEQYF,TGTGCCAGCAGCACCGACGGGGGCGATAGCTCCTACGAGCAGTACTTC
11,TRBV10-2,NA,TRBJ2-7,NA,CASSEGYEQYF,TGCGCCAGCAGTGAGGGATACGAGCAGTACTTC
17,TRBV4-1,NA,TRBJ1-1,NA,CASSPTRLSGKNTEAFF,TGCGCCAGCAGCCCCACACGATTGTCAGGGAAGAACACTGAAGCTTTCTTT
15,TRBV19,NA,TRBJ1-2,NA,CASSIEEGTGYGYTF,TGTGCCAGTAGTATAGAAGAGGGAACAGGTTATGGCTACACCTTC
15,TRBV10-3,NA,TRBJ1-1,TRBD1,CASSSPDRGRFEAFF,TGTGCCAGCAGCTCTCCGGACAGGGGGCGATTTGAAGCTTTCTTT
15,TRBV9,NA,TRBJ2-7,TRBD2,CASSVGVVAGDEQYF,TGTGCCAGCAGCGTAGGGGTGGTAGCGGGGGACGAGCAGTACTTC
13,TRBV5-6,NA,TRBJ2-7,NA,CASSFEVLGEQYF,TGTGCCAGCAGCTTTGAGGTCCTAGGGGAGCAGTACTTC
15,TRBV10-1,NA,TRBJ1-1,TRBD1,CASSEKGQMNTEAFF,TGCGCCAGCAGTGAGAAGGGACAGATGAACACTGAAGCTTTCTTT
16,TRBV7-9,once,TRBJ2-1,TRBD1,CASSFGTGAYNSEQFF,TGTGCCAGCAGCTTCGGGACAGGGGCATACAATTCTGAGCAGTTCTTC
12,TRBV6-6,NA,TRBJ1-1,NA,CASRGGEGSAFF,TGTGCCAGCCGCGGGGGGGAGGGGTCTGCTTTCTTT
11,TRBV19,NA,TRBJ2-5,NA,CASSMSETQYF,TGTGCCAGTAGTATGTCCGAAACCCAGTACTTC
15,TRBV18,NA,TRBJ2-7,TRBD1,CASSPPGQGSYEQYF,TGTGCCAGCTCACCCCCGGGACAGGGCTCCTACGAGCAGTACTTC
13,TRBV20-1,NA,TRBJ1-2,TRBD1,CSASKGALYGYTF,TGCAGTGCTAGTAAGGGGGCCTTATATGGCTACACCTTC
16,TRBV4-3,once,TRBJ1-6,TRBD1,CASSQTQGVYNSPLHF,TGCGCCAGCAGCCAGACACAGGGGGTGTATAATTCACCCCTCCACTTT
14,TRBV30,NA,TRBJ2-1,NA,CAWSVGSEYNEQFF,TGTGCCTGGAGTGTAGGTAGCGAATACAATGAGCAGTTCTTC
13,TRBV5-5,NA,TRBJ1-1,NA,CASSVEGNTEAFF,TGTGCCAGCAGCGTGGAAGGGAACACTGAAGCTTTCTTT
18,TRBV19,once,TRBJ1-3,TRBD1,CASNHGTGGWRSGNTIYF,TGTGCCAGTAATCACGGGACAGGGGGCTGGCGATCTGGAAACACCATATATTTT
14,TRBV4-3,NA,TRBJ2-3,NA,CASSQAPLGDTQYF,TGCGCCAGCAGCCAAGCTCCTCTGGGAGATACGCAGTATTTT
14,TRBV18,once,TRBJ1-2,NA,CASSPTPRNYGYTF,TGTGCCAGCTCACCAACCCCTAGAAACTATGGCTACACCTTC
14,TRBV6-5,NA,TRBJ2-3,TRBD2,CASSLAGGTDTQYF,TGTGCCAGCAGCCTAGCGGGGGGCACAGATACGCAGTATTTT
17,TRBV4-3,NA,TRBJ2-3,NA,CASSQDSGGGNTDTQYF,TGCGCCAGCAGCCAAGATTCGGGGGGCGGAAACACAGATACGCAGTATTTT
14,TRBV24-1,NA,TRBJ1-2,NA,CATSDLDRGYGYTF,TGTGCCACCAGTGACCTGGACAGAGGCTATGGCTACACCTTC
16,TRBV5-6,NA,TRBJ2-7,TRBD2,CASSLTSGGRTYEQYF,TGTGCCAGCAGCTTGACTAGCGGGGGCCGGACCTACGAGCAGTACTTC
16,TRBV5-8,once,TRBJ2-3,TRBD2,CASSLGSGGGTDTQYF,TGTGCCAGCAGCTTGGGGAGCGGGGGGGGCACAGATACGCAGTATTTT
15,TRBV7-9,NA,TRBJ2-3,NA,CASSTGAASTDTQYF,TGTGCCAGCAGCACGGGGGCCGCTAGCACAGATACGCAGTATTTT
12,TRBV11-2,few,TRBJ2-7,NA,CASSFTDYEQYF,TGTGCCAGCAGCTTCACAGACTACGAGCAGTACTTC
15,TRBV6-5,NA,TRBJ1-6,TRBD1,CASSYSGQGNSPLHF,TGTGCCAGCAGTTACTCGGGACAGGGGAATTCACCCCTCCACTTT